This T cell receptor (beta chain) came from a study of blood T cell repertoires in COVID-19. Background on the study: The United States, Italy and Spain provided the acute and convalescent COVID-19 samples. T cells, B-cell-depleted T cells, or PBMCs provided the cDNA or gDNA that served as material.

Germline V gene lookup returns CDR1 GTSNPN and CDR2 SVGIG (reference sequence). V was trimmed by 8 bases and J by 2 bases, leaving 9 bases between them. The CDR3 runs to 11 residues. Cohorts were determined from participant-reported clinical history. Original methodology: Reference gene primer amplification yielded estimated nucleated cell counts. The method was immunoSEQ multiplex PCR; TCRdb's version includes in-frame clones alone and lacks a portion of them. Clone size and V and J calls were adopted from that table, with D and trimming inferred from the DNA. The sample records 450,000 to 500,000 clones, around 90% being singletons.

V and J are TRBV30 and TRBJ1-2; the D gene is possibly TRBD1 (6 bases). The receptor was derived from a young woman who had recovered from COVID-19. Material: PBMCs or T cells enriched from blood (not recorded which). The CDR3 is CAGGQNYGYTF. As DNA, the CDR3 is TGTGCCGGCGGACAGAACTATGGCTACACCTTC.